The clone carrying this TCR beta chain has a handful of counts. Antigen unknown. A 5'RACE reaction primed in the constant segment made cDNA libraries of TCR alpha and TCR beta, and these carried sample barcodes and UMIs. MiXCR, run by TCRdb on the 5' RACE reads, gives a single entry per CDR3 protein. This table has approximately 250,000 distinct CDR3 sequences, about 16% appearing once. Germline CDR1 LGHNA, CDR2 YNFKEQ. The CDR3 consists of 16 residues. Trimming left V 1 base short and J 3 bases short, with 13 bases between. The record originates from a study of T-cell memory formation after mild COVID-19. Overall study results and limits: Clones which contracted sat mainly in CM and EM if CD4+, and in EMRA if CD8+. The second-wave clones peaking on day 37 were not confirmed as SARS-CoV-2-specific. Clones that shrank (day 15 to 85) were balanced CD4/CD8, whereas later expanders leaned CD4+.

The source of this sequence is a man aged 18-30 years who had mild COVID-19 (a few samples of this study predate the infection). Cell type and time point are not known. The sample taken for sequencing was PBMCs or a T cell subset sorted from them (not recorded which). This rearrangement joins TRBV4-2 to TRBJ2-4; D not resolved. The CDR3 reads CASSQGSFQDKNIQYF. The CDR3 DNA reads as TGTGCCAGCAGCCAAGGAAGTTTTCAGGACAAAAACATTCAGTACTTC.